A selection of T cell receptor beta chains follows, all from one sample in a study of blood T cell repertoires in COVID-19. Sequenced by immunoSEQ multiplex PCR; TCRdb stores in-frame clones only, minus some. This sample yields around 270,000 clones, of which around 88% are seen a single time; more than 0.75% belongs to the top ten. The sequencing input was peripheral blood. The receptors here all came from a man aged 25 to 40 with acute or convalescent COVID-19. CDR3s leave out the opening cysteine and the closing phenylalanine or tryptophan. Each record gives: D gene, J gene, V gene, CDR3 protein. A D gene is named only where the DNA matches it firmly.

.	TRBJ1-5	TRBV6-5	AIHVLNQPQH
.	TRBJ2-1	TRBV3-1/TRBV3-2	ASSQGGIVYNEQF
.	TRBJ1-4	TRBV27	ASRLSQTYEKLF
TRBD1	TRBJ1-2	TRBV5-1	ASSLGQGDYGYT
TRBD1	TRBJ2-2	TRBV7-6	ASSHRGPWNTGELF
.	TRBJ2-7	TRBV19	ASSGLSGRDVNEQY
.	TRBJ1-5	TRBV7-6	ASSDRRNQPQH
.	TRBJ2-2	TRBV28	ASSLVPGNSSGELF
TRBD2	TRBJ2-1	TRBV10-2	ASTRLAVYNEQF
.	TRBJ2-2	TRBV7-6	ASSLAFEISNTGELF
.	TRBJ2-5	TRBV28	ASSLSKETQY
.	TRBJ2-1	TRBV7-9	ASSLFESGPSYNEQF
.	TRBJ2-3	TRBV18	ASSPGPNRDTQY
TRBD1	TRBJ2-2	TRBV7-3	ASSSGTGAGELF
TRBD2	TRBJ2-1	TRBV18	ASSPVAGPSYNEQF
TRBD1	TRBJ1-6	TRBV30	AWTWGDRNSPLH
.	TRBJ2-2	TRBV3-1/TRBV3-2	ASSRKDSNTGELF
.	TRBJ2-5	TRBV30	AWSYYIRKETQY
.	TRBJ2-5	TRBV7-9	ASSTQGSETQY
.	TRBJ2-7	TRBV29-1	SVDGGPYEQY
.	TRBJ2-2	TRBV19	ASGTGHAGELF
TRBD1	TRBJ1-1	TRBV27	ASSLGTGVTEAF
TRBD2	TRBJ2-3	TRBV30	AWTVPSGFTDTQY
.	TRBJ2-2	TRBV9	ASSVSDSRTGELF
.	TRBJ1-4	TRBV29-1	SVDGMGDSRS
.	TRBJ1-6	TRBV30	AWNRGGRSPLH
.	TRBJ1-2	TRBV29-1	SVQGSPRDDYGYT
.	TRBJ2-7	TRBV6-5	ASSFLPAYEQY
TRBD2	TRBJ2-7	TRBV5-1	ASSLNVQRGGPEQY
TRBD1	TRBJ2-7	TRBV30	AWTGQGTYEQY
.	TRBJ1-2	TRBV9	ASSVSLDSYGYT
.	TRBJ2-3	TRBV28	ASSYGGVHTDTQY
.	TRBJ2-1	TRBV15	ATSRETSMMNEQF
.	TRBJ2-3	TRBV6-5	ATKFSGIDTQY
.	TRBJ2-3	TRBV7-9	ASSQGNTDTQY
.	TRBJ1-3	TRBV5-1	ASSLAGDYSGNTIY
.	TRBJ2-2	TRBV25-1	ASSEWTDTGELF
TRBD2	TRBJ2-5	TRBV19	ASSIRTSSQETQY
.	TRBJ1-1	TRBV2	ASSRQTNTEAF
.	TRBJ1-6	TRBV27	ASSLDWSYNSPLH
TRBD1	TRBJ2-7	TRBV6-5	ASRGRTGEHEQY
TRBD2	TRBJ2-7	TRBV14	ASSQDWAGRGTYEQY
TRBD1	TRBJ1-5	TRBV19	ASSKDRARFNQPQH
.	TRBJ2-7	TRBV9	ASSPFEDSSYEQY
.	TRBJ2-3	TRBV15	ATSRGGRFPDTQY